This TCR beta chain is drawn from a study of radiotherapy plus CTLA-4 blockade in lung cancer. Study-wide context: Among all patients, 18% showed objective responses, while about 30% had disease control.

Enrolled patients, whose metastatic non-small-cell lung cancer was chemo-refractory, received focal radiation plus CTLA-4 blockade with ipilimumab. Profiling relied on immunoSEQ multiplex PCR, and the TCRdb table lists in-frame clones only, not all of them. The profile shows approximately 28,000 clones, around four fifths of them singletons. From germline, CDR1 is SGHAT and CDR2 FQDESV (reference sequence). This CDR3 contains 15 residues. V lost 5 bases to trimming and J lost 8 bases; unmatched junction nucleotides: 12. A word on this clone: Its antigen is unidentified.

Study observations and caveats: Clones derived from tumor TCRs expanded in blood after radiotherapy plus ipilimumab. How blood T cell clones changed early, along with interferon-beta, reportedly forecast response best.

This TCR derives from a human donor with non-small cell lung cancer that progressed on radiotherapy plus ipilimumab. The source was peripheral blood, collected from a patient treated with radiotherapy plus ipilimumab. The rearrangement joins TRBV11-1 to TRBJ2-1; 7 bases align to TRBD1. The CDR3: CASSPRPTGTDEQFF. In nucleotides, the CDR3 is TGTGCCAGCAGCCCGAGACCGACAGGGACGGATGAGCAGTTCTTC.